This T cell receptor (beta chain) was profiled in a study of human T cells and chemical hapten exposure. Each CDR3 protein is one row after TCRdb ran MiXCR on the RACE reads. The table shows about 360,000 distinct CDR3 sequences, with under 9% occurring only once. The sample holds many counts of this clonotype. V dropped 1 base and J dropped 0 bases, with 13 bases sitting between them. The CDR3 contains 15 residues. The V gene's germline CDR1 is DFQATT and CDR2 SNEGSKA (reference sequence). Time point: patch test 1, 2 weeks after DPC sensitization. Regarding treatment: therapeutic diphenylcyclopropenone sensitization with weekly scalp DPC.

Here the sequenced sample was whole blood, taken in connection with sensitization to the hapten diphenylcyclopropenone (DPC). This clonotype was sampled from a young woman with alopecia areata. Some clones in this sample may be carry-over from other donors' samples. The chain joins TRBV20-1 to TRBJ2-7, with no clear D. CDR3 in amino acids: CSARGLRGDSYEQYF. The CDR3 DNA reads TGCAGTGCTAGAGGGCTACGTGGGGACTCCTACGAGCAGTACTTC.